This passage covers 32 T cell receptor beta chains from one sample sequenced in a study of neoadjuvant anti-PD-1 for oral cavity cancer. The time point is: after neoadjuvant nivolumab, at surgical resection. Profiled with immunoSEQ multiplex PCR; TCRdb holds only in-frame clones, not every one. The data hold tens of thousands of clones, with roughly 85% observed a single time. Source: PBMCs, taken after nivolumab (anti-PD-1) treatment. These receptor sequences come from a person between 40 and 80 years old with oral cavity squamous cell carcinoma.

This rearrangement joins TRBV19 to TRBJ1-5; TRBD1 might be the D (6 bases). CDR3 size: 12 residues. The germline V gene has CDR1 LNHDA and CDR2 SQIVND (reference sequence). The V end lost 6 bases, the J end lost 7 bases, and 10 bases lay between the germline ends. Written as DNA, the CDR3 is TGTGCCAGTAGATTGGGACAACAGCCCCAGCATTTT. Encoded protein: CASRLGQQPQHF.

The gene calls are TRBV7-2 and TRBJ1-1; D not certain. The CDR3 is 13 amino acids. The V and J ends lost 3 bases and 2 bases respectively, with 7 bases between them. CDR1 is SGHTA, CDR2 FQGNSA, per germline. CDR3 in amino acids: CASSFWANTEAFF. The CDR3 bases are TGTGCCAGCAGCTTCTGGGCCAACACTGAAGCTTTCTTT.

The J gene is TRBJ2-1, the V gene TRBV19; D is possibly TRBD2 (6 bases). V gave up 7 bases and J gave up 2 bases, with 21 bases separating them. CDR1 and CDR2 (germline): LNHDA, SQIVND (reference sequence). This CDR3 is 17 amino acids long. CDR3 residues: CASKKVGLQTTYNEQFF. CDR3 coding DNA: TGTGCCAGTAAAAAAGTGGGACTCCAGACTACCTACAATGAGCAGTTCTTC.

The rearrangement joins TRBV7-9 to TRBJ2-7; D is uncertain. The CDR3 sequence is 17 residues long. V lost 5 bases to trimming and J lost 1 base, with 21 bases between them. Germline-derived CDR1 and CDR2 are SEHNR and FQNEAQ (reference sequence). CDR3 nucleotide sequence: TGTGCCAGCAGCCCTACCGGCAGCCCCGTTGGGTCCTACGAGCAGTACTTC. Its protein is CASSPTGSPVGSYEQYF.

The chain carries TRBV28 and TRBJ1-5; D perhaps matches TRBD1 (5 bases). V lost 5 bases, J lost 3 bases, and 8 bases lay in between. CDR3 length: 13 amino acids. Germline CDR1 is MDHEN and CDR2 is SYDVKM. The CDR3 region is CASSPGFNQPQHF. The DNA for the CDR3 is TGTGCCAGCAGTCCAGGGTTCAATCAGCCCCAGCATTTT.

The chain carries TRBV11-2 and TRBJ2-2; 7 positions match TRBD1. V lost 8 bases and J lost 1; bases outside the gene matches: 1. This CDR3 region has 13 residues. Per germline, CDR1 SGHAT and CDR2 FQNNGV. DNA of the CDR3: TGTGCCAGCCGGACAGGGAACACCGGGGAGCTGTTTTTT. Its protein is CASRTGNTGELFF.

The chain uses TRBV5-5 and TRBJ2-7; weak D call: TRBD2 (5 bases). The CDR3 contains 15 residues. Trimming cost V 4 bases and J 2 bases, with 16 bases left between them. CDR1 is SGHKS and CDR2 is YYEKEE in the germline V gene (reference sequence). The CDR3 DNA sequence: TGTGCCAGCAGCGTCCTAGGTAGCGCCACCTACGAGCAGTACTTC. Translation gives CASSVLGSATYEQYF.

This rearrangement joins TRBV29-1 to TRBJ2-1; 8 bases match TRBD2. Germline CDR1 reads SQVTM; CDR2 reads ANQGSEA. The CDR3 totals 18 residues. Trimming cost V 3 bases and J 1 base; bases outside gene matches: 14. This CDR3 reads CSVETERERFISYNEQFF. CDR3 in DNA: TGCAGCGTTGAGACGGAGCGGGAGAGGTTTATTTCCTACAATGAGCAGTTCTTC.

The rearrangement links TRBV11-3 to TRBJ1-1; D unresolved. The V gene lost 0 bases and the J gene lost 7 bases, with 9 bases spanning the gap. The CDR3 extends over 13 amino acids. CDR1 SGHNT and CDR2 YENEEA come from the germline V gene. As DNA, the CDR3 is TGTGCCAGCAGCTTAGATCCGGCGGGTGAAGCTTTCTTT. This encodes CASSLDPAGEAFF.

This clone appeared a single time. V and J are TRBV2 and TRBJ2-7; TRBD2 agrees at 8 bases. Looked up from germline, CDR1 is SNHLY and CDR2 is FYNNEI. After removal of 4 bases from V and 1 base from J, the junction contained 6 bases not matched to a gene. This CDR3 is 15 amino acids long. CDR3 sequence (DNA): TGTGCCAGCAGTGCCCTAGCGGGCCAATCCTACGAGCAGTACTTC. Protein: CASSALAGQSYEQYF.

The rearrangement joins TRBV10-3 to TRBJ1-2; TRBD1 might be the D (6 bases). CDR3 size: 14 residues. V was trimmed by 3 bases and J by 8 bases, leaving 16 bases between them. CDR1 is ENHRY, CDR2 SYGVKD, per germline. CDR3 loop: CAISDSGTTVGYTF. CDR3 bases: TGTGCCATCAGTGATTCCGGGACAACGGTCGGCTACACCTTC.

V usage is TRBV7-9 and J usage is TRBJ2-5; D is unclear. Germline V gene lookup returns CDR1 SEHNR and CDR2 FQNEAQ (reference sequence). The CDR3 contains 12 residues. V lost 5 bases, J lost 4 bases, and 8 bases lay in between. The CDR3, as DNA: TGTGCCAGCAGCCCAGGATCAGAGACCCAGTACTTC. This sequence encodes CASSPGSETQYF.

The chain links TRBV11-2 to TRBJ1-4; 10 bases agree with TRBD1. The junction had 3 bases not matched to a gene; V was cut back by 3 bases and J by 8 bases. The CDR3 runs to 14 residues. Looked up from germline, CDR1 is SGHAT and CDR2 is FQNNGV. The CDR3 reads CASSFGTGEEKLFF. CDR3 in DNA: TGTGCCAGCAGCTTCGGGACAGGGGAGGAAAAACTGTTTTTT.

The CDR3 region is CASSLSGLANYNEQFF. The CDR3 DNA sequence: TGTGCCAGCAGCTTATCGGGACTAGCCAACTACAATGAGCAGTTCTTC. This rearrangement joins TRBV11-2 to TRBJ2-1, with 9 bases identical to TRBD2. Germline lookup yields CDR1 SGHAT and CDR2 FQNNGV. Trimming removed 2 bases from V and 3 bases from J; junction bases left unmatched: 5. The CDR3 loop spans 16 amino acids. Supplemented by reference TRBV11-2 and TRBJ2-1, the full variable domain reads EAGVAQSPRYKIIEKRQSVAFWCNPISGHATLYWYQQILGQGPKLLIQFQNNGVVDDSQLPKDRFSAERLKGVDSTLKIQPAKLEDSAVYLCASSLSGLANYNEQFFGPGTRLTVL.

J is TRBJ1-2 and V is TRBV5-6, with a weak D call TRBD1 (5 bases). Trimming shortened V by 2 bases and J by 3 bases, and 14 bases separated the two germline ends. This CDR3 is 15 amino acids long. CDR1 SGHDT and CDR2 YYEEEE come from the germline V gene. The CDR3 nucleotides are TGTGCCAGCAGCTTAGGTAAGGGGAAGGACTATGGCTACACCTTC. Translating gives CASSLGKGKDYGYTF.

The V and J genes are TRBV19 and TRBJ1-4; D is ambiguous. The CDR3 has 14 residues. V lost 5 bases, J lost 1 base, and 8 bases lay in between. The germline V gene encodes CDR1 LNHDA and CDR2 SQIVND (reference sequence). CDR3 protein: CASSSPGTNEKLFF. The CDR3 bases are TGTGCCAGTAGTTCCCCGGGAACTAATGAAAAACTGTTTTTT.

At least ten counts were recorded for this clone. The V and J genes are TRBV5-1 and TRBJ1-2; a weak D match, TRBD1 (5 bases). Trimming left V 0 bases short and J 0 bases short, with 9 bases between. In germline, CDR1 is SGHRS, CDR2 YFSETQ. There are 15 residues in the CDR3. The CDR3 reads CASSLAGGANYGYTF. The DNA for the CDR3 is TGCGCCAGCAGCTTGGCTGGGGGAGCTAACTATGGCTACACCTTC.

This chain joins TRBV7-6 and TRBJ2-3, with 12 bases aligning to TRBD2. Trimming at V came to 5 bases and at J to 6 bases, leaving 3 bases not matched to a gene. CDR3 size: 14 residues. Germline CDR1 and CDR2: SGHVS and FNYEAQ. CDR3 amino acids: CASSLGLAGDTQYF. In nucleotides, the CDR3 is TGTGCCAGCAGCCTGGGACTAGCGGGTGATACGCAGTATTTT.

This chain connects TRBV30 to TRBJ2-7, with TRBD1 identical over 8 bases. This CDR3 comprises 15 residues. Trimming at V came to 4 bases and at J to 4 bases, leaving 12 bases not matched to a gene. The V gene's germline CDR1 is GTSNPN and CDR2 SVGIG (reference sequence). CDR3 sequence reads: CAWNPGGRTLYEQYF. The CDR3 region has the DNA TGTGCCTGGAACCCAGGGGGCCGTACACTGTACGAGCAGTACTTC.

The J gene is TRBJ2-1, the V gene TRBV2, with D hard to call. This CDR3 region has 12 residues. Germline V gene lookup returns CDR1 SNHLY and CDR2 FYNNEI. V was clipped by 6 bases and J by 9 bases, with 12 bases between them. As DNA, the CDR3 is TGTGCCAGCAGCGCTGACTCTGGTGAGCAGTTCTTC. Translating it yields CASSADSGEQFF. The full variable domain, its missing parts supplied by reference TRBV2 and TRBJ2-1, is EPEVTQTPSHQVTQMGQEVILRCVPISNHLYFYWYRQILGQKVEFLVSFYNNEISEKSEIFDDQFSVERPDGSNFTLKIRSTKLEDSAMYFCASSADSGEQFFGPGTRLTVL.

This clone was seen only a few times. This chain joins TRBV9 and TRBJ2-1, with D perhaps matching TRBD2 (6 bases). The CDR3 is 15 amino acids. CDR1 is SGDLS and CDR2 is YYNGEE in the germline V gene. Between the trimmed V and J ends, which lost 0 bases and 4 bases, there was a span of 11 bases. The DNA for the CDR3 is TGTGCCAGCAGCGTAGCCGGGAGTGAGTACAATGAGCAGTTCTTC. This gives the protein CASSVAGSEYNEQFF.

The V gene is TRBV29-1, the J gene TRBJ2-3; TRBD2 might be the D (5 bases). Trimming cost V 7 bases and J 2 bases, with 13 bases left between them. In germline, CDR1 is SQVTM, CDR2 ANQGSEA. This CDR3 spans 13 amino acids. The CDR3 spells CSALGLITDTQYF. The CDR3 DNA sequence: TGCAGCGCCCTAGGACTTATCACAGATACGCAGTATTTT.

This chain uses TRBV29-1 with TRBJ1-1; 7 bases are shared with TRBD1. With V trimmed by 6 bases and J by 4 bases, 8 bases remained unmatched. CDR1 and CDR2 from the germline V gene are SQVTM and ANQGSEA. The CDR3 is 13 residues long. CDR3 bases: TGCAGCGTCGCAGGACAGGTCGGCACTGAAGCTTTCTTT. Translation: CSVAGQVGTEAFF.

The chain couples TRBV5-1 to TRBJ2-2; a weak D match, TRBD2 (6 bases). CDR3 size: 15 residues. CDR1 is SGHRS and CDR2 is YFSETQ in the germline V gene. Trimming stripped 5 bases from V and 4 bases from J, with 15 bases between. The CDR3 spells CASSPPRERTGELFF. The CDR3 nucleotides read TGCGCCAGCAGTCCCCCGCGGGAACGCACCGGGGAGCTGTTTTTT.

The table lists this clone with a count of one. The junction departs from germline at one end; a sequencing error may be responsible. This chain joins TRBV27 and TRBJ1-1; no firm D call. Germline CDR1 and CDR2: MNHEY and SMNVEV (reference sequence). The CDR3 spans 14 residues. The CDR3 reads CASRFAPSESEAFF. In DNA form, the CDR3 reads TGTGCCAGCCGTTTTGCGCCTTCGGAATCTGAAGCTTTCTTT.

V is TRBV19 and J is TRBJ2-5, with TRBD2 as a possible D gene (6 bases). The germline gives CDR1 LNHDA, CDR2 SQIVND (reference sequence). The CDR3 length is 15 residues. V lost 4 bases to trimming and J lost 0 bases, with 12 bases between them. CDR3 coding DNA: TGTGCCAGTAGTAGAGGGGCGGGAAACCAAGAGACCCAGTACTTC. Protein sequence: CASSRGAGNQETQYF.

This clone was observed once. The V and J genes are TRBV19 and TRBJ2-7; possibly TRBD1 for D (6 bases). The CDR3 has 14 residues. The V end was cut by 8 bases, the J end by 0 bases, with 14 bases between. In germline, CDR1 is LNHDA, CDR2 SQIVND (reference sequence). CDR3 coding DNA: TGTGCCAGTGGGGCAGGGGCCCCCTCCTACGAGCAGTACTTC. Translation: CASGAGAPSYEQYF.

The J gene is TRBJ1-5, the V gene TRBV28; D uncertain. Per the germline V gene, CDR1 is MDHEN and CDR2 is SYDVKM. This CDR3 has 15 amino acids. The V and J ends lost 3 bases and 4 bases respectively, with 13 bases between them. This chain's CDR3 is CASSFGEVRNQPQHF. The DNA for the CDR3 is TGTGCCAGCAGTTTTGGGGAGGTTAGGAATCAGCCCCAGCATTTT.

This sequence joins TRBV6-6 and TRBJ2-7; 8 nucleotides line up with TRBD2. The J segment lost 4 bases and the V segment lost 6 bases, leaving 8 bases of the junction unmatched. CDR1 is MNHNY, CDR2 SVGAGI, per germline (reference sequence). CDR3 length: 14 residues. Here the CDR3 reads CASSLVGGDYEQYF. The CDR3 DNA follows: TGTGCCAGCAGCCTCGTCGGGGGGGATTACGAGCAGTACTTC.

The chain uses TRBV15 and TRBJ2-1, with D unresolved. The length of the CDR3 is 15 residues. The germline V gene has CDR1 LNHNV and CDR2 YYDKDF (reference sequence). Between the trimmed V and J ends, which lost 0 bases and 10 bases, there was a span of 16 bases. CDR3 residues: CATSREGFVSSEQFF. In DNA form, the CDR3 reads TGTGCCACCAGCAGAGAAGGTTTTGTTAGCAGCGAGCAGTTCTTC.

This rearrangement joins TRBV5-1 to TRBJ1-1; D not certain. Germline V gene lookup returns CDR1 SGHRS and CDR2 YFSETQ. V shed 5 bases and J shed 3 bases, with 5 bases lying between them. This CDR3 comprises 11 residues. CDR3 residues: CASREDTEAFF. CDR3 DNA sequence: TGCGCCAGCAGGGAAGACACTGAAGCTTTCTTT.

This clone was observed a few times. The V gene is TRBV30, the J gene TRBJ2-1; perhaps TRBD2 as D (5 bases). The CDR3 totals 13 residues. V shed 3 bases and J shed 9 bases, with 15 bases lying between them. The V gene's germline CDR1 is GTSNPN and CDR2 SVGIG (reference sequence). Here the CDR3 reads CAWRAGGKGEQFF. CDR3 bases: TGTGCCTGGAGGGCAGGAGGTAAGGGTGAGCAGTTCTTC.